This TCR beta chain was profiled in a study of a mutant IDH1 vaccine in newly diagnosed glioma. Generated by immunoSEQ multiplex PCR, the TCRdb table keeps only in-frame clones and is missing some. The sample carries about 25,000 clones, 93% recorded once. This sample's time point: baseline, week 1 (first vaccination visit). The treatment was: pre-vaccination baseline after standard-of-care therapy. Study findings and constraints: Most patients, 85% to 95%, showed vaccine-induced immune responses. Pseudoprogression looked unconnected to shifts in top peripheral T cell clonotypes.

Notes on this clone: Its cognate antigen is unknown.

CDR3 length equals 15 residues. V lost 4 bases and J lost 3; bases outside the gene matches: 5. CDR1 is SGHDT and CDR2 is YYEEEE in the germline V gene. Source: PBMCs, taken from a glioma patient treated with radiotherapy, temozolomide or both. The clonotype originates from a man between 35 and 55 years old with glioma. This rearrangement joins TRBV5-6 to TRBJ2-1; the match to TRBD2 covers 9 bases. The CDR3 bases are TGTGCCAGCAGCCCGGGACTAGCAGGCTACAATGAGCAGTTCTTC. Amino acids: CASSPGLAGYNEQFF.